Presented here are 11 T cell receptor beta chains from one specimen sequenced in a study of T cells after yellow fever vaccination. TCRdb fed the 5' RACE reads into MiXCR, producing one record per CDR3 protein. The sample gives 230,000 or so distinct CDR3 sequences, around 6.7% of which show up once; 0.85% to 1.2% is in the top ten. The sequencing used CD4+ T cells sorted from PBMCs, collected on the day of the yellow fever booster vaccination. These receptors came from a man between 25 and 39 years old who received the YFV17D yellow fever vaccine.

This clonotype was observed many times. The chain is built from TRBV6-5 and TRBJ1-6, with D hard to call. The CDR3 loop spans 15 amino acids. CDR1 is MNHEY, CDR2 SVGAGI, per germline. V was trimmed by 6 bases and J by 9 bases, leaving 18 bases between them. CDR3 loop: CASSLDGVPSSPLHF. DNA of the CDR3: TGTGCCAGCAGCCTTGATGGGGTACCCAGTTCACCCCTCCACTTT.

Only a few counts were recorded for this clonotype. The chain couples TRBV6-1 to TRBJ1-4, with 9 nucleotides matching TRBD1. Looked up from germline, CDR1 is MNHNS and CDR2 is SASEGT. The CDR3 totals 15 residues. J was trimmed by 4 bases and V by 6 bases; bases with no gene match: 6. CDR3 amino acids: CASRSGTGRNEKLFF. The CDR3 nucleotides read TGTGCCAGCAGGAGTGGGACAGGGCGTAATGAAAAACTGTTTTTT.

In this sample, this clonotype turned up a few times. The chain employs TRBV7-3 and TRBJ1-2, with D unclear. The CDR3 length is 12 residues. Germline-derived CDR1 and CDR2 are SGHTA and FQGTGA. The V end was cut by 3 bases, the J end by 2 bases, with 4 bases between. The CDR3 DNA follows: TGTGCCAGCAGCTTCGACAACTATGGCTACACCTTC. It specifies CASSFDNYGYTF.

The rearrangement uses TRBV7-8 and TRBJ1-6; D is unclear. The V end lost 3 bases, the J end lost 0 bases, and 9 bases lay between the germline ends. Germline V gives CDR1 SGHVS, CDR2 FQNEAQ. There are 16 residues in the CDR3. DNA for the CDR3: TGTGCCAGCAGCTTCCCGGGGAGCTCCTATAATTCACCCCTCCACTTT. Its protein is CASSFPGSSYNSPLHF.

This clonotype was seen at least ten times. Germline and junction disagree at one end, which may indicate a read error. The chain is built from TRBV9 and TRBJ2-3; a possible D gene is TRBD2 (5 bases). This CDR3 spans 16 amino acids. CDR1 is SGDLS, CDR2 YYNGEE, per germline. CDR3 nucleotide sequence: TGTGCCAGTAGCGTAGGCGTCTACACTAGCACAGATACGCAGTATTTT. Protein product: CASSVGVYTSTDTQYF.

V is TRBV7-9 and J is TRBJ2-7, with D perhaps matching TRBD2 (5 bases). V was pared by 1 base and J by 4 bases, with 11 bases between. The CDR3 runs 14 residues. Germline-derived CDR1 and CDR2 are SEHNR and FQNEAQ (reference sequence). CDR3 loop: CASSLGERAYEQYF. CDR3 in DNA: TGTGCCAGCAGCTTAGGGGAGAGGGCATACGAGCAGTACTTC.

The V and J genes are TRBV6-2 or TRBV6-3 and TRBJ1-1; 9 bases agree with TRBD1. The ends lost 2 bases at V and 2 bases at J; junction bases unmatched: 6. Germline loops: CDR1 MNHEY, CDR2 SVGEGT. CDR3 length: 16 amino acids. The CDR3 is CASSYVGQGRNTEAFF. The CDR3 DNA is TGTGCCAGCAGTTACGTGGGACAGGGCCGAAACACTGAAGCTTTCTTT.

This clonotype was counted ten times or more. The chain joins TRBV7-2 to TRBJ2-3; a possible D gene is TRBD2 (6 bases). CDR1 and CDR2 from the germline V gene are SGHTA and FQGNSA. V lost 5 bases and J 3 bases, leaving 12 bases between the germline ends. The CDR3 is made up of 14 amino acids. CDR3 DNA: TGTGCCAGCAGCGCCCAACTAGCTACAGATACGCAGTATTTT. This sequence encodes CASSAQLATDTQYF. Using reference TRBV7-2 and TRBJ2-3 for the parts outside the CDR3, the full variable domain is GAGVSQSPSNKVTEKGKDVELRCDPISGHTALYWYRQSLGQGLEFLIYFQGNSAPDKSGLPSDRFSAERTGGSVSTLTIQRTQQEDSAVYLCASSAQLATDTQYFGPGTRLTVL.

The chain employs TRBV5-1 and TRBJ1-4, with D possibly matching TRBD1 (6 bases). This CDR3 contains 16 residues. Deletions cut 4 bases from V and 0 bases from J, with 13 bases between. Germline CDR1 reads SGHRS; CDR2 reads YFSETQ. The CDR3 loop is CASSQWDTTTNEKLFF. The CDR3 DNA is TGCGCCAGCAGCCAGTGGGACACCACAACTAATGAAAAACTGTTTTTT.

This clonotype has more than one count but fewer than ten. The J gene is TRBJ2-2, the V gene TRBV7-2; no definite D call. The CDR3 totals 13 residues. V lost 5 bases to trimming and J lost 7 bases, with 11 bases between them. The germline CDR1 and CDR2 sequences are SGHTA and FQGNSA. This CDR3 is CASSARPRGELFF. In DNA form, the CDR3 reads TGTGCCAGCAGCGCCCGCCCCCGCGGGGAGCTGTTTTTT. Looking up the rest from reference TRBV7-2 and TRBJ2-2 gives the full variable domain: GAGVSQSPSNKVTEKGKDVELRCDPISGHTALYWYRQSLGQGLEFLIYFQGNSAPDKSGLPSDRFSAERTGGSVSTLTIQRTQQEDSAVYLCASSARPRGELFFGEGSRLTVL.

This clonotype was counted at least ten times. This chain uses TRBV7-3 with TRBJ1-6, with 8 bases matching TRBD1. CDR3 size: 14 residues. The germline V gene has CDR1 SGHTA and CDR2 FQGTGA. V shed 5 bases, J shed 8 bases, and the junction held 5 bases outside the gene matches. CDR3 in amino acids: CASSRTGFDSPLHF. The CDR3 DNA reads TGTGCCAGCAGCCGGACAGGGTTCGATTCACCCCTCCACTTT.